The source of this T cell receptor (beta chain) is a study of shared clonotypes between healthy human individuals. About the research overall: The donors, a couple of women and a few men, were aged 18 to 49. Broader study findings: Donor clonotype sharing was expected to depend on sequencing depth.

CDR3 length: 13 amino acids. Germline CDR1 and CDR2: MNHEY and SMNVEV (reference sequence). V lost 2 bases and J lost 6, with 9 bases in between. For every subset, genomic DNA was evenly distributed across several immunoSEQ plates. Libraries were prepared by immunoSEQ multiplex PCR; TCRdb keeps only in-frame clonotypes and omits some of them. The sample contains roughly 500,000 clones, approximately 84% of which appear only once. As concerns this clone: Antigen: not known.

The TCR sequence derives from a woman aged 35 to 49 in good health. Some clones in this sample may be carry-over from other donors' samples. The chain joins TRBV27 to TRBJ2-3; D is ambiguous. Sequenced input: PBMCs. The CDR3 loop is CASSLLLFDTQYF. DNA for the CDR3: TGTGCCAGCAGTTTACTCCTATTTGATACGCAGTATTTT.